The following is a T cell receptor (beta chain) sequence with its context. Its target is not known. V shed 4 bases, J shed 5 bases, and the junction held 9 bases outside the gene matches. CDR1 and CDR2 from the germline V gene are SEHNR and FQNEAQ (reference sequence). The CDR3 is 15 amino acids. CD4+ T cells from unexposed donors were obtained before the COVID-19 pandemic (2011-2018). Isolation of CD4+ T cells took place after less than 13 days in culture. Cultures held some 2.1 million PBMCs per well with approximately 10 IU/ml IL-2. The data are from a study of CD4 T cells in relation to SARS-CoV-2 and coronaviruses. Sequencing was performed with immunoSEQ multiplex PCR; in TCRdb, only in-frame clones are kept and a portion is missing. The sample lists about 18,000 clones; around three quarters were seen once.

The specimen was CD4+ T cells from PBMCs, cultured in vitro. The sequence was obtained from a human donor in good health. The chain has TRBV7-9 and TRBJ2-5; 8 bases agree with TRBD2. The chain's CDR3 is CASSYGRGDGETQYF. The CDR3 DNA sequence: TGTGCCAGCAGCTACGGGAGGGGCGACGGGGAGACCCAGTACTTC.